Each of the 25 T cell receptor beta chains below was sequenced from the same sample in a study of blood T cell repertoires in COVID-19. Profiled with immunoSEQ multiplex PCR; TCRdb holds only in-frame clones, not every one. The sample has approximately 120,000 clones; almost 85% are singletons. Input material: peripheral blood. The receptors originated from a human donor in a cohort sampled during active COVID-19.

The chain carries TRBV30 and TRBJ2-7, with 8 bases fitting TRBD1. Germline CDR1 and CDR2: GTSNPN and SVGIG (reference sequence). V dropped 0 bases and J dropped 5; count of bases not matched to a gene: 3. The CDR3 is made up of 13 amino acids. In DNA form, the CDR3 reads TGTGCCTGGAGTGTGGCAGGGGGCAACGAGCAGTACTTC. It translates to CAWSVAGGNEQYF.

CDR3 amino acids: CASSLQGWEAFF. The CDR3 coding sequence is TGTGCCAGCAGCCTACAGGGGTGGGAAGCTTTCTTT. This sequence joins TRBV7-9 and TRBJ1-1; 7 bases map to TRBD1. The CDR3 covers 12 residues. Germline V gene lookup returns CDR1 SEHNR and CDR2 FQNEAQ (reference sequence). The J segment lost 8 bases and the V segment lost 5 bases, leaving 5 bases of the junction unmatched.

This chain links TRBV25-1 with TRBJ1-2; 7 nucleotides align to TRBD1. The CDR3 has 15 residues. The V gene end was trimmed by 4 bases and the J gene end by 4 bases; junction bases not matched to a gene: 9. The V gene's germline CDR1 is MGHDK and CDR2 SYGVNS. CDR3 region: CASSARGTASYGYTF. CDR3 sequence (DNA): TGTGCCAGCAGTGCCCGGGGGACAGCCTCCTATGGCTACACCTTC.

This clone was detected once. This rearrangement joins TRBV5-1 to TRBJ2-3; TRBD1 matches 7 bases. In germline, CDR1 is SGHRS, CDR2 YFSETQ. Losses at the gene ends were 4 bases for V and 2 bases for J; bases not matched to a gene: 7. The CDR3 extends over 15 amino acids. The CDR3 nucleotides are TGCGCCAGCAGCCACGGGACAGCAGCCACAGATACGCAGTATTTT. It specifies CASSHGTAATDTQYF.

The chain employs TRBV19 and TRBJ2-7; TRBD1 matches 7 bases. Germline V gene sequence: CDR1 LNHDA, CDR2 SQIVND (reference sequence). The length of the CDR3 is 16 residues. Unmatched junction bases numbered 7, after V lost 1 base and J lost 1 base. Here the CDR3 reads CASSIASGTVSYEQYF. CDR3 nucleotide sequence: TGTGCCAGTAGTATAGCTTCCGGGACAGTTTCCTACGAGCAGTACTTC. Variable domain in full (rest from reference TRBV19 and TRBJ2-7): DGGITQSPKYLFRKEGQNVTLSCEQNLNHDAMYWYRQDPGQGLRLIYYSQIVNDFQKGDIAEGYSVSREKKESFPLTVTSAQKNPTAFYLCASSIASGTVSYEQYFGPGTRLTVT.

This chain joins TRBV2 and TRBJ2-7; 7 positions match TRBD1. CDR1 and CDR2 (germline): SNHLY, FYNNEI. V shed 6 bases, J shed 6 bases, and the junction held 5 bases outside the gene matches. This CDR3 region has 12 residues. CDR3 DNA: TGTGCCAGCAGGAGGGACAGCTTCGAGCAGTACTTC. This codes for CASRRDSFEQYF.

CDR3 DNA sequence: TGTGCCACCAGCAGAGAAGTTACAGGGATCGAGCAGTACTTC. Translated: CATSREVTGIEQYF. The chain is built from TRBV15 and TRBJ2-7, with D perhaps matching TRBD1 (6 bases). This CDR3 has 14 residues. Trimming cost V 0 bases and J 6 bases, with 12 bases left between them. Germline assignment: CDR1 LNHNV and CDR2 YYDKDF (reference sequence).

This rearrangement joins TRBV5-1 to TRBJ2-3; 11 nucleotides match TRBD2. Germline-derived CDR1 and CDR2 are SGHRS and YFSETQ. The V segment lost 5 bases and the J segment 6 bases; nucleotides outside the gene matches: 5. The length of the CDR3 is 14 residues. CDR3 sequence (DNA): TGCGCCAGCAGTAGTACTAGCGGGAGCGATACGCAGTATTTT. It specifies CASSSTSGSDTQYF.

The chain recombines TRBV7-6 with TRBJ2-1, with TRBD2 identical over 7 bases. CDR3 length: 15 residues. The ends lost 3 bases at V and 2 bases at J; junction bases unmatched: 4. CDR1 and CDR2 (germline): SGHVS, FNYEAQ. CDR3 bases: TGTGCCAGCAGCTTTCAAGCGGGGCCCTACAATGAGCAGTTCTTC. Its translation is CASSFQAGPYNEQFF.

This clone was found once. The chain has TRBV7-2 and TRBJ2-2; D remains unclear. Deletions cut 1 base from V and 9 bases from J, with 9 bases between. The length of the CDR3 is 13 residues. The germline gives CDR1 SGHTA, CDR2 FQGNSA. For the CDR3, the DNA is TGTGCCAGCAGCTTAGATGAGAGTAGGGAGCTGTTTTTT. Translation: CASSLDESRELFF. Combining the CDR3 with reference TRBV7-2 and TRBJ2-2 gives the whole variable domain GAGVSQSPSNKVTEKGKDVELRCDPISGHTALYWYRQSLGQGLEFLIYFQGNSAPDKSGLPSDRFSAERTGGSVSTLTIQRTQQEDSAVYLCASSLDESRELFFGEGSRLTVL.

The chain uses TRBV5-6 and TRBJ2-7; D is undetermined. V lost 4 bases to trimming and J lost 3 bases, with 8 bases between them. Germline lookup yields CDR1 SGHDT and CDR2 YYEEEE. The CDR3 extends over 12 amino acids. This CDR3 reads CASSTDHYEQYF. CDR3 in DNA: TGTGCCAGCAGCACAGACCACTACGAGCAGTACTTC.

This chain joins TRBV2 and TRBJ1-2; TRBD1 matches 10 bases. V lost 4 bases, J lost 9 bases, and 5 bases stayed unmatched. CDR3 length: 13 amino acids. Looked up from germline, CDR1 is SNHLY and CDR2 is FYNNEI. The CDR3 bases are TGTGCCAGCAGTGTCTCGGGACAGGGGCGCTACACCTTC. This encodes CASSVSGQGRYTF.

The genes are TRBV5-6 and TRBJ2-3; D possibly corresponds to TRBD2 (5 bases). V shed 2 bases and J shed 4 bases, with 8 bases lying between them. The CDR3 contains 13 residues. Germline CDR1 and CDR2: SGHDT and YYEEEE. CDR3 bases: TGTGCCAGCAGCTTATCGAGGGCAGATACGCAGTATTTT. Protein sequence: CASSLSRADTQYF.

The V and J genes are TRBV11-2 and TRBJ2-1, with unresolved D. The V gene lost 3 bases and the J gene lost 6 bases, with 15 bases spanning the gap. The CDR3 loop spans 15 amino acids. Looked up from germline, CDR1 is SGHAT and CDR2 is FQNNGV. CDR3 amino acids: CASSLARTSRNEQFF. The DNA of the CDR3 is TGTGCCAGCAGCTTGGCCCGTACCTCCCGCAATGAGCAGTTCTTC.

This chain uses TRBV28 with TRBJ2-4; 14 bases align to TRBD2. The ends lost 3 bases at V and 6 bases at J; junction bases unmatched: 7. CDR3 length: 17 amino acids. The germline V gene has CDR1 MDHEN and CDR2 SYDVKM. The CDR3 here is CASSFGTSGGWGNIQYF. CDR3 DNA: TGTGCCAGCAGTTTTGGGACTAGCGGGGGATGGGGAAACATTCAGTACTTC.

V and J are TRBV5-1 and TRBJ2-3, with 12 bases aligning to TRBD1. After removal of 0 bases from V and 3 bases from J, the junction contained 2 bases not matched to a gene. CDR3 length: 16 amino acids. Per germline, CDR1 SGHRS and CDR2 YFSETQ. CDR3 DNA sequence: TGCGCCAGCAGCTTGGAGGGACAGGGGGCAACAGATACGCAGTATTTT. It specifies CASSLEGQGATDTQYF.

The chain links TRBV6-5 to TRBJ1-2; 8 bases line up with TRBD1. There are 14 residues in the CDR3. Looked up from germline, CDR1 is MNHEY and CDR2 is SVGAGI. Unmatched junction bases numbered 11, after V lost 10 bases and J lost 4 bases. Here the CDR3 DNA reads TGTGCCACAGAACCGGGACAGGAAACCTATGGCTACACCTTC. Amino acids: CATEPGQETYGYTF.

The chain recombines TRBV30 with TRBJ1-4, with D uncertain. V dropped 0 bases and J dropped 8 bases, with 25 bases sitting between them. CDR1 is GTSNPN and CDR2 is SVGIG in the germline V gene (reference sequence). The CDR3 is 18 residues long. CDR3 nucleotide sequence: TGTGCCTGGAGTGTACTGTTCGTGGGCGGGCGCCGGAGCGAAAAACTGTTTTTT. It encodes CAWSVLFVGGRRSEKLFF.

V is TRBV27 and J is TRBJ1-5, with D uncertain. The V end was cut by 2 bases, the J end by 4 bases, with 6 bases between. Germline CDR1 MNHEY, CDR2 SMNVEV (reference sequence). This CDR3 is built from 13 residues. The CDR3 here is CASSLQRNQPQHF. The CDR3 DNA is TGTGCCAGCAGTTTACAGAGGAATCAGCCCCAGCATTTT.

The rearrangement uses TRBV5-6 and TRBJ2-3, with a tentative D call TRBD1 (6 bases). The CDR3 contains 16 residues. Germline assignment: CDR1 SGHDT and CDR2 YYEEEE. With 2 bases removed from V and 2 bases from J, the gap between germline ends came to 15 bases. CDR3 sequence: CASSLQGPITTDTQYF. CDR3 coding DNA: TGTGCCAGCAGCTTACAGGGCCCGATAACCACAGATACGCAGTATTTT.

In regard to this clone: At the DNA level, this CDR3 is encoded by other sequences in the same sample as well. This chain joins TRBV6-5 and TRBJ2-3; 9 bases agree with TRBD2. V was clipped by 0 bases and J by 3 bases; unmatched bases: 4. The V gene's germline CDR1 is MNHEY and CDR2 SVGAGI. The CDR3 totals 16 residues. CDR3 coding DNA: TGTGCCAGCAGTTACTCGGCGGGGGGGCCGACAGATACGCAGTATTTT. It is translated as CASSYSAGGPTDTQYF.

V is TRBV19 and J is TRBJ2-1; a possible D gene is TRBD2 (5 bases). The germline V gene has CDR1 LNHDA and CDR2 SQIVND (reference sequence). The ends were cut back, 8 bases at V and 0 bases at J, with 11 bases in the middle. This CDR3 has 14 residues. The CDR3, as DNA: TGTGCCAGTCGACCGGGGAGCTCCTACAATGAGCAGTTCTTC. Translated: CASRPGSSYNEQFF.

V usage is TRBV7-9 and J usage is TRBJ2-3, with a possible D match to TRBD2 (6 bases). This CDR3 comprises 13 residues. Germline-derived CDR1 and CDR2 are SEHNR and FQNEAQ (reference sequence). Trimming pared 8 bases from V and 3 bases from J, leaving 12 bases between. In DNA, the CDR3 is TGTGCCAGCCAACTAGCCCTGACAGATACGCAGTATTTT. It encodes CASQLALTDTQYF.

The rearrangement joins TRBV19 to TRBJ1-2; 7 bases are shared with TRBD1. There are 13 residues in the CDR3. The ends lost 6 bases at V and 4 bases at J; junction bases unmatched: 5. Germline CDR1 reads LNHDA; CDR2 reads SQIVND (reference sequence). The CDR3 sequence is CASSKDRAYGYTF. Here the CDR3 DNA reads TGTGCCAGTAGCAAAGACAGGGCCTATGGCTACACCTTC.

This clone showed up just once. The rearrangement joins TRBV27 to TRBJ2-3, with 8 bases matching TRBD2. Germline V gene sequence: CDR1 MNHEY, CDR2 SMNVEV (reference sequence). The CDR3 has 15 residues. V shed 7 bases and J 3 bases; nucleotides not matched to a gene: 9. Here the CDR3 DNA reads TGTGCCAGCAAGAACGGGGGGGCTCGTACAGATACGCAGTATTTT. Translated: CASKNGGARTDTQYF.